Only a few counts were recorded for the clone carrying this TCR beta chain. Its target is unknown. The record originates from a study of identical twins. Regarding the study as a whole: Fewer insertions marked abundant cord blood beta clonotypes; young adult naive trended weakly, memory not at all. The analysis was cross-sectional rather than longitudinal within donors.

Carrying unique molecular identifiers, the cDNA also gained a universal primer site through template switching. TCRdb re-derived calls from the 5' RACE reads in MiXCR, one entry per CDR3 protein. The sample yields fewer than 500,000 distinct CDR3 sequences, approximately 24% seen once. CDR3 length: 14 residues. Between the trimmed V and J ends, which lost 1 base and 5 bases, there was a span of 12 bases. Germline V gene sequence: CDR1 LNHNV, CDR2 YYDKDF (reference sequence). A further study also used this sample, focusing on T cells expressing NK-cell markers.

The TCR comes from a woman aged 18-30 years in good health. The specimen sequenced was CD4+ T cells sorted from blood. V usage is TRBV15 and J usage is TRBJ2-7, with D possibly being TRBD1 (5 bases). The CDR3 loop reads CATSRGQFLDEQYF. The CDR3 nucleotides are TGTGCCACCAGCAGAGGACAGTTCTTAGACGAGCAGTACTTC.